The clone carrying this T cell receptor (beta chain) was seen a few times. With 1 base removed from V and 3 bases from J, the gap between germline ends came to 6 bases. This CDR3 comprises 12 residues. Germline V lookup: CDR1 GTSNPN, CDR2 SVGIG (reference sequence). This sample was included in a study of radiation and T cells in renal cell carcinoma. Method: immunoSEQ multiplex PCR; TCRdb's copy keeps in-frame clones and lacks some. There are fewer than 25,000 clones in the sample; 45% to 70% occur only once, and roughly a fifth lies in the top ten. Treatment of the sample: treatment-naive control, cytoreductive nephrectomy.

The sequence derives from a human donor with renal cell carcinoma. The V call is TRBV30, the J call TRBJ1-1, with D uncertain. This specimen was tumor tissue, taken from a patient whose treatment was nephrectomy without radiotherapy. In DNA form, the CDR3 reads TGTGCCTGGAGTGCCGGGGACACTGAAGCTTTCTTT. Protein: CAWSAGDTEAFF.